This T cell receptor beta chain stems from a study of blood T cell repertoires in COVID-19. Study overall: COVID-19 samples collected from the United States, Italy and Spain covered acute and convalescent phases. The cDNA or gDNA used as material had been derived from T cells, B-cell-depleted T cells, or PBMCs.

Study processing details: Reference gene primer amplification in the assay estimated nucleated cell counts. Profiled with immunoSEQ multiplex PCR; TCRdb holds only in-frame clones, not every one. The DNA gave D and trimming, while V, J and clone size come from that table. The sample contains tens of thousands of clones, around 90% of which appear only once. Sequences were obtained from peripheral blood. The source is a woman older than 75 with active COVID-19.

Written as DNA, the CDR3 is TGCGCCAGCAGCCAAGAAGGGGGGCCTAGCGGGCTACAAGAGACCCAGTACTTC. This encodes CASSQEGGPSGLQETQYF. The chain uses TRBV4-1 and TRBJ2-5, with TRBD2 matching 8 bases. V shed 0 bases and J 2 bases; nucleotides not matched to a gene: 11. Germline V gene data show CDR1 as MGHRA and CDR2 as YSYEKL. The CDR3 is 18 amino acids.